This T cell receptor (beta chain) was obtained from a study of shared clonotypes between healthy human individuals. Whole-study context: Aged 18 to 49, the donors were two women and three men.

Overall study results and limits: Only blood underwent sampling, and tissue repertoires likely differ.

With regard to this clone: Its antigen is undetermined.

Samples underwent the assay at deep level. Across several immunoSEQ plates, the genomic DNA of each subset was split evenly. Sequencing used immunoSEQ multiplex PCR; TCRdb keeps in-frame clones, though not all of them. The sample has more than 2,000,000 clones; around 90% are singletons. CDR1 is LNHDA, CDR2 SQIVND, per germline (reference sequence). The CDR3 has 15 amino acids. Trimming pared 5 bases from V and 4 bases from J, leaving 15 bases between. The V gene is TRBV19, the J gene TRBJ1-5; D gene unclear. The source of this sequence is a man younger than 35 in good health. Sequences were obtained from naive CD4+ T cells sorted from blood. Subset reported: CD45RA+ positively selected. CDR3 DNA: TGTGCCAGTAGTTCATGGGAGGGAGGGAATCAGCCCCAGCATTTT. Its translation: CASSSWEGGNQPQHF. The variable domain in full, completed from reference TRBV19 and TRBJ1-5, reads DGGITQSPKYLFRKEGQNVTLSCEQNLNHDAMYWYRQDPGQGLRLIYYSQIVNDFQKGDIAEGYSVSREKKESFPLTVTSAQKNPTAFYLCASSSWEGGNQPQHFGDGTRLSIL.